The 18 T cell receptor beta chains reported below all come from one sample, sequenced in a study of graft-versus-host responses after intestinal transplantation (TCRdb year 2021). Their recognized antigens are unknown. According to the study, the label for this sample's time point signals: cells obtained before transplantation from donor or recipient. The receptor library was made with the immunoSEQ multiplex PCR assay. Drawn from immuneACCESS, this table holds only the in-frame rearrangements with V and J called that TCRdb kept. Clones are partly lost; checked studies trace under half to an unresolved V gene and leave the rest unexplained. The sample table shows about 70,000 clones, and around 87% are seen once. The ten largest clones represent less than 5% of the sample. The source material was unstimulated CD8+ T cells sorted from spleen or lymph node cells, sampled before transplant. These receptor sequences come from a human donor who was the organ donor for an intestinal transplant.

The CDR3 coding sequence is TGTGCCAGCAGCTACAGACAGGGAGTAATAGAGACCCAGTACTTC. It yields the protein CASSYRQGVIETQYF. The J gene is TRBJ2-5, the V gene TRBV5-4, with 7 nucleotides matching TRBD1. With 3 bases clipped from V and 4 bases from J, the junction kept 9 bases outside the gene matches. Germline V gene sequence: CDR1 SGHNT, CDR2 YYREEE (reference sequence). The CDR3 is made up of 15 amino acids.

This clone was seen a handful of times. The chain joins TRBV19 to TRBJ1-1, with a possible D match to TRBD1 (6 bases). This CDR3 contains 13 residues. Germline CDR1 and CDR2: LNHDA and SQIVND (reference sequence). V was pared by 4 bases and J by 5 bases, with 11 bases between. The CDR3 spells CASSTGQTTEAFF. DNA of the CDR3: TGTGCCAGTAGTACCGGACAGACTACTGAAGCTTTCTTT.

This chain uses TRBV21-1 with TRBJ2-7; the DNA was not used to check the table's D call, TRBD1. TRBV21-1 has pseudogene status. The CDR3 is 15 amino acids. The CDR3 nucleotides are TGTGCCACCCCGTGCCGGGACAGAGAATACTACGAGCAGTACGTC. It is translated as CATPCRDREYYEQYV.

The CDR3 spells CASSRGVRNTEAFF. CDR3 DNA sequence: TGTGCCAGCAGCCGCGGGGTACGGAACACTGAAGCTTTCTTT. The genes are TRBV7-2 and TRBJ1-1; D gene ambiguous. V lost 5 bases, J lost 1 base, and 11 bases lay in between. CDR3 length: 14 residues. Germline V lookup: CDR1 SGHTA, CDR2 FQGNSA.

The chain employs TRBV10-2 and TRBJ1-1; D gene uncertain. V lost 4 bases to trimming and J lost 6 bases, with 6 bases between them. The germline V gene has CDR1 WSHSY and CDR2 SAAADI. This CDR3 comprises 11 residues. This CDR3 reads CASSGAAEAFF. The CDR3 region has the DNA TGCGCCAGCAGTGGTGCGGCTGAAGCTTTCTTT.

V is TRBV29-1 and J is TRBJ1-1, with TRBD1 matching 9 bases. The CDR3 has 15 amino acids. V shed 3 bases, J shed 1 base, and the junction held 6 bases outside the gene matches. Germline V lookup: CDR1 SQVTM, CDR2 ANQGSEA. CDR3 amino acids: CSVESGQGKNTEAFF. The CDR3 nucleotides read TGCAGCGTTGAGTCCGGACAGGGGAAGAACACTGAAGCTTTCTTT.

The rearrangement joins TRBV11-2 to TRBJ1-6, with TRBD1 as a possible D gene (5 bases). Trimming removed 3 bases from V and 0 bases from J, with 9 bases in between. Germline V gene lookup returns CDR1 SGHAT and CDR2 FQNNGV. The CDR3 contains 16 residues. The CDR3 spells CASSLGRGSYNSPLHF. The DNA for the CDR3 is TGTGCCAGCAGCTTGGGGAGGGGCTCCTATAATTCACCCCTCCACTTT.

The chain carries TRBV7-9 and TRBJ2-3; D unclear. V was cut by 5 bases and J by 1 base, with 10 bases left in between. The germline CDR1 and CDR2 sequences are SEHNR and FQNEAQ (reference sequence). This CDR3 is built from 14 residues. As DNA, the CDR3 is TGTGCCAGCAGCCCCCCCCTAGGCACAGATACGCAGTATTTT. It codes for CASSPPLGTDTQYF.

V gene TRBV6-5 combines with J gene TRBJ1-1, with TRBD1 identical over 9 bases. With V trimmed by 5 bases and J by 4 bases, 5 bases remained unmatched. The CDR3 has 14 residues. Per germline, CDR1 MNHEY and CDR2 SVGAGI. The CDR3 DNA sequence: TGTGCCAGCAGTAGAACAGGGGGCGGCACTGAAGCTTTCTTT. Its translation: CASSRTGGGTEAFF.

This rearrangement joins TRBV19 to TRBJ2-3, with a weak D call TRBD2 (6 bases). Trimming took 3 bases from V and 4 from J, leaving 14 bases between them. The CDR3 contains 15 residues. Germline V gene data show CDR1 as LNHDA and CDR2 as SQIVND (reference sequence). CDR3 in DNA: TGTGCCAGTAGTATTGGGGCCACGGGGGCAGATACGCAGTATTTT. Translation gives CASSIGATGADTQYF.

The CDR3 is CATSSRDREETQYF. CDR3 bases: TGTGCCACCAGCAGCCGGGACAGGGAAGAGACCCAGTACTTC. The chain has TRBV15 and TRBJ2-5; TRBD1 aligns across 9 bases. The ends lost 3 bases at V and 3 bases at J; junction bases unmatched: 2. Germline V gene sequence: CDR1 LNHNV, CDR2 YYDKDF (reference sequence). The CDR3 is made up of 14 amino acids.

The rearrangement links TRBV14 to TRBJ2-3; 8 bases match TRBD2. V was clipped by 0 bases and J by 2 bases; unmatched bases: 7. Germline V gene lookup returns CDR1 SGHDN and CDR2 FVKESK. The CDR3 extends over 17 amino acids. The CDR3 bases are TGTGCCAGCAGCCAAGACCGGGAGGGGATTATCACAGATACGCAGTATTTT. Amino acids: CASSQDREGIITDTQYF.

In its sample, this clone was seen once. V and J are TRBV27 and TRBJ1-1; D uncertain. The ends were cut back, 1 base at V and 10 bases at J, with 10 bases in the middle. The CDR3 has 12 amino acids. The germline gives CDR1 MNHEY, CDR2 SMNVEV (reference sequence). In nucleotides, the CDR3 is TGTGCCAGCAGTTTATACCCGGGTCGAGCTTTCTTT. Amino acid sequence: CASSLYPGRAFF.

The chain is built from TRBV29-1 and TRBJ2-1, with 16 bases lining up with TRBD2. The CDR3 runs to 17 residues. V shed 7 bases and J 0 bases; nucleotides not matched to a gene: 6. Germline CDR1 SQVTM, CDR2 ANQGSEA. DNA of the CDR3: TGCAGCGCCCAGGGACTAGCGGGGGGGAGCTCCTACAATGAGCAGTTCTTC. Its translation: CSAQGLAGGSSYNEQFF.

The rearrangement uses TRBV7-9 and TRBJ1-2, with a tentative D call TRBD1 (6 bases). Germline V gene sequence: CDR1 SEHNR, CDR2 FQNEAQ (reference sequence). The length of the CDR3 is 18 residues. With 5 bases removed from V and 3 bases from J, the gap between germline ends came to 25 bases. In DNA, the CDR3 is TGTGCCAGCAGCCCCTTTCTAATACCCCGGGACACCCACTATGGCTACACCTTC. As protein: CASSPFLIPRDTHYGYTF.

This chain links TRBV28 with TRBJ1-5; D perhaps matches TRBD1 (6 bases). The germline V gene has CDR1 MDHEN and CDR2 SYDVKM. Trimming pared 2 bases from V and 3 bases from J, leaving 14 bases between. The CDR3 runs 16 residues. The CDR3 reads CASSLESTGPNQPQHF. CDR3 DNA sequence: TGTGCCAGCAGTTTAGAGTCGACAGGACCCAATCAGCCCCAGCATTTT.

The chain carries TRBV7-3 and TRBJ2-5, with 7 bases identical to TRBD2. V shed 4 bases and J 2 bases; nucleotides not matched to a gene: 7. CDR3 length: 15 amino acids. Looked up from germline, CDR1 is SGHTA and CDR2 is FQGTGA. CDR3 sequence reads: CASSSSGTIQETQYF. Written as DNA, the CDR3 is TGTGCCAGCAGCTCGTCCGGGACTATTCAAGAGACCCAGTACTTC.

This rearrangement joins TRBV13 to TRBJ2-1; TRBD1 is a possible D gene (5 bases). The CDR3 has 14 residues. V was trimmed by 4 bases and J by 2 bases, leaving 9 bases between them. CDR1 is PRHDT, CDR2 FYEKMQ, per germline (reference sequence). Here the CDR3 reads CASSSRVTYNEQFF. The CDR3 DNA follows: TGTGCCAGCAGCTCCAGGGTTACCTACAATGAGCAGTTCTTC. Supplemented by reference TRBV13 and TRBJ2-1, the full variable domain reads AAGVIQSPRHLIKEKRETATLKCYPIPRHDTVYWYQQGPGQDPQFLISFYEKMQSDKGSIPDRFSAQQFSDYHSELNMSSLELGDSALYFCASSSRVTYNEQFFGPGTRLTVL.